This T cell receptor beta chain was obtained from a study of T cell responses to AZD1222 COVID-19 vaccine. Clones were sequenced by immunoSEQ multiplex PCR, and TCRdb holds only the in-frame ones, with some missing. Among around 53,000 clones listed, 80% to 90% were seen once. In regard to this clone: Its antigen is not known.

Notes on the study in general: Donors skewed white British and female; clonal diversity was possibly underestimated.

The material sequenced was peripheral blood, taken 28 days after the second AZD1222 dose. This TCR was sampled from an adult who received the AZD1222 COVID-19 vaccine.

For the CDR3, the DNA is TGTGCCTGGAAGGGAGGACTAGCCCAAGAGACCCAGTACTTC. Its translation is CAWKGGLAQETQYF. V usage is TRBV30 and J usage is TRBJ2-5; 8 nucleotides agree with TRBD2. Trimming cost V 4 bases and J 1 base; bases outside gene matches: 5. The germline gives CDR1 GTSNPN, CDR2 SVGIG (reference sequence). The length of the CDR3 is 14 residues.